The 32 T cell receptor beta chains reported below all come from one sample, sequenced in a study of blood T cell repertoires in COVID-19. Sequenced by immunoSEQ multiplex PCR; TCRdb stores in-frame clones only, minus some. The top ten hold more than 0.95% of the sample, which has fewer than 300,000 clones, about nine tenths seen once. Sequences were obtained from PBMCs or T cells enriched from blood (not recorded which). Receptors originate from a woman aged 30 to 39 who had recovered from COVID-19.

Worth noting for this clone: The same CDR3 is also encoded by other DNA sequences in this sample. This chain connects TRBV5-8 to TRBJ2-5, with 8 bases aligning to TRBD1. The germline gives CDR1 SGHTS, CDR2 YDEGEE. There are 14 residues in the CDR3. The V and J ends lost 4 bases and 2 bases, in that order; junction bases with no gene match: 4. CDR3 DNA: TGTGCCAGCAGCAAAGGACAGGGACAAGAGACCCAGTACTTC. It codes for CASSKGQGQETQYF.

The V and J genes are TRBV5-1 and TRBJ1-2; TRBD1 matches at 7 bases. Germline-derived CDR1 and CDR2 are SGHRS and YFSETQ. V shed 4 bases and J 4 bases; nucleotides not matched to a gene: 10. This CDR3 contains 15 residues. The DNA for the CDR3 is TGCGCCAGCAGCCCACAGACGACAGGGCCCTATGGCTACACCTTC. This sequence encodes CASSPQTTGPYGYTF.

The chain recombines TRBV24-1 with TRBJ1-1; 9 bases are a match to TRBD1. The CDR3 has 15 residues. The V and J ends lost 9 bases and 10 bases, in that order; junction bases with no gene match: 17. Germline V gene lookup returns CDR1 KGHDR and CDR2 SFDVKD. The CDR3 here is CATSEPGQGRVGAFF. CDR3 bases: TGTGCCACCTCTGAACCGGGACAGGGTAGAGTAGGAGCTTTCTTT.

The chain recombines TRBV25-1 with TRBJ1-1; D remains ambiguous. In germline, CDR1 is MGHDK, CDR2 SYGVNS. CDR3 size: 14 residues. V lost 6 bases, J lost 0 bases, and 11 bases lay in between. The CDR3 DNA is TGTGCCAGCAGCCCCTACAGTTTGAACACTGAAGCTTTCTTT. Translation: CASSPYSLNTEAFF.

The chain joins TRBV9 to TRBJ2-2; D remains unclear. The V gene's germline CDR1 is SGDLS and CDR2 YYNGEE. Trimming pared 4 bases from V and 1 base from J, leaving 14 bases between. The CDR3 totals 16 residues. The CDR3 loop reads CASSPRIRQNTGELFF. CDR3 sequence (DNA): TGTGCCAGCAGCCCCCGAATTCGACAGAACACCGGGGAGCTGTTTTTT.

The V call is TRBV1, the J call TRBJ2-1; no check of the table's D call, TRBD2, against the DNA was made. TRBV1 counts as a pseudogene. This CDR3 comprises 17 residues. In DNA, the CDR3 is TGCACCAGCAGCCAAGTCGAAACTAGCGGGACCCACAATGAGCAGTTCTTC. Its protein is CTSSQVETSGTHNEQFF.

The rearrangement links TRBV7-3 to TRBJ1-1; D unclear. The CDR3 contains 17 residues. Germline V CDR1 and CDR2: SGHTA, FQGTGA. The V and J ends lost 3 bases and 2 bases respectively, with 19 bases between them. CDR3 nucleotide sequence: TGTGCCAGCAGCTTCGTGGCTAACAGAGTAACCAACACTGAAGCTTTCTTT. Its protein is CASSFVANRVTNTEAFF.

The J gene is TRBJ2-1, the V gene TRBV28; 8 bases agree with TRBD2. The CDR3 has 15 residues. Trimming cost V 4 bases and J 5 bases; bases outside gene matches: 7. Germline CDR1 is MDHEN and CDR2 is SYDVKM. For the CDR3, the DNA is TGTGCCAGCAGTTCACCGGGACTAGGGAACAATGAGCAGTTCTTC. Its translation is CASSSPGLGNNEQFF.

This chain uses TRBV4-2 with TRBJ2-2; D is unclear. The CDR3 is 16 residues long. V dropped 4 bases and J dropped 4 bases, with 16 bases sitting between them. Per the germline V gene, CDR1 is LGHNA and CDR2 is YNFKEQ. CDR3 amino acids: CASSPRPLTSTGELFF. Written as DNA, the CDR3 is TGTGCCAGCAGCCCTCGTCCTCTAACGAGCACCGGGGAGCTGTTTTTT.

The CDR3 region is CASSRTSGSRFGTDTQYF. The CDR3 DNA reads as TGTGCCAGTAGTAGGACTAGCGGGAGCAGGTTTGGCACAGATACGCAGTATTTT. The chain links TRBV19 to TRBJ2-3, with 13 nucleotides matching TRBD2. Germline V gene lookup returns CDR1 LNHDA and CDR2 SQIVND (reference sequence). Germline trimming cut 4 bases from V and 1 base from J; bases unmatched to any gene: 8. This CDR3 spans 18 amino acids.

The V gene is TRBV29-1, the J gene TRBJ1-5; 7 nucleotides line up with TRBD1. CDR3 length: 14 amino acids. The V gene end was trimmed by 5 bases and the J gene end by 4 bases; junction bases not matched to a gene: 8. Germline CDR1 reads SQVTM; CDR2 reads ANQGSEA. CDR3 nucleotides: TGCAGCGTTTCGATTTCAGGGGGTAATCAGCCCCAGCATTTT. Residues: CSVSISGGNQPQHF.

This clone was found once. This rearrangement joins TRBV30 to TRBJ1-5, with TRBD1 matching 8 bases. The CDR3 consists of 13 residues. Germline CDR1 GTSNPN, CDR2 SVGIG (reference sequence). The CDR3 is CAESQGASQPQHF. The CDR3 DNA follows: TGTGCTGAAAGTCAGGGGGCTTCGCAGCCCCAGCATTTT.

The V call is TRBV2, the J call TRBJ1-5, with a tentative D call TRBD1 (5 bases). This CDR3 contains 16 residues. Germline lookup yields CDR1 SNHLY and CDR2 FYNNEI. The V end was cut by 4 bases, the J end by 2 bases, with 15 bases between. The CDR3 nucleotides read TGTGCCAGCAGTGGCCAGGGAGGGTCGGGCAATCAGCCCCAGCATTTT. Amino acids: CASSGQGGSGNQPQHF.

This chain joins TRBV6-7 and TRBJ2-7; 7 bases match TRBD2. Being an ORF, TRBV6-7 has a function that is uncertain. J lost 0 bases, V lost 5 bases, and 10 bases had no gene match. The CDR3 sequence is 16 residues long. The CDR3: CASSRKVGGSSYEQYF. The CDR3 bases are TGTGCCAGCAGTCGCAAGGTGGGAGGGAGCTCCTACGAGCAGTACTTC.

This CDR3 is CASKSSGEAFF. In nucleotides, the CDR3 is TGTGCCAGCAAATCGAGTGGTGAAGCTTTCTTT. The chain carries TRBV6-5 and TRBJ1-1; D ambiguous. The CDR3 has 11 amino acids. Deletions cut 7 bases from V and 7 bases from J, with 10 bases between. Germline V gene data show CDR1 as MNHEY and CDR2 as SVGAGI.

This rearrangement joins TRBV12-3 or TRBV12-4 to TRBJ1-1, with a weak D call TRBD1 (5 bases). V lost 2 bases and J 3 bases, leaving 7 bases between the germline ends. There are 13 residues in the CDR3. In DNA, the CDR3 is TGTGCCAGCAGTTTACTCAGGGACACTGAAGCTTTCTTT. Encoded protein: CASSLLRDTEAFF.

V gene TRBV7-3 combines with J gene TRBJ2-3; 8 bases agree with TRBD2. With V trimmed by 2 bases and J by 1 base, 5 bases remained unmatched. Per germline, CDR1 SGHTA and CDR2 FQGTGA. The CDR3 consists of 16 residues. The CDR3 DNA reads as TGTGCCAGCAGCTTAGCTAGCGGGCCCGGCACAGATACGCAGTATTTT. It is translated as CASSLASGPGTDTQYF.

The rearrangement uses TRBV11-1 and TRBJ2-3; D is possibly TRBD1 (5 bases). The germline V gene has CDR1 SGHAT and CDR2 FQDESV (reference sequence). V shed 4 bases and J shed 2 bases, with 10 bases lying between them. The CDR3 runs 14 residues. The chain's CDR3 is CASSSRQPTDTQYF. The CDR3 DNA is TGTGCCAGCAGCTCTCGACAGCCCACAGATACGCAGTATTTT. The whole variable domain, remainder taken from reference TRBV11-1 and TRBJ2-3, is EAEVAQSPRYKITEKSQAVAFWCDPISGHATLYWYRQILGQGPELLVQFQDESVVDDSQLPKDRFSAERLKGVDSTLKIQPAELGDSAMYLCASSSRQPTDTQYFGPGTRLTVL.

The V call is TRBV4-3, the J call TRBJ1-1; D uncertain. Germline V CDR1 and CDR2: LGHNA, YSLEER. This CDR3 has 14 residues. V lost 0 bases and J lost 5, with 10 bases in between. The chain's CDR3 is CASSQEERRTEAFF. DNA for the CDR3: TGCGCCAGCAGCCAAGAGGAGAGGCGGACTGAAGCTTTCTTT.

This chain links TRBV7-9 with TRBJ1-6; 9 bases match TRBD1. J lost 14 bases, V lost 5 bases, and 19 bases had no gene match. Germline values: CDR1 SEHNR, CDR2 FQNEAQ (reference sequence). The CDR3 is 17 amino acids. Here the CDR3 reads CASSRIRRGTGTHTLHF. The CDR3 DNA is TGTGCCAGCAGCCGCATAAGGCGGGGGACAGGGACCCACACCCTCCACTTT.

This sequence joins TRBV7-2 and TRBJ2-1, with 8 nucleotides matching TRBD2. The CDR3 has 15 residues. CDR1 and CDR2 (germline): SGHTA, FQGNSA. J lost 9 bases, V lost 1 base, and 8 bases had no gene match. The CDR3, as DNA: TGTGCCAGCAGCTTAGTTCCGGGACTAGAATTTGAGCAGTTCTTC. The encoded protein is CASSLVPGLEFEQFF.

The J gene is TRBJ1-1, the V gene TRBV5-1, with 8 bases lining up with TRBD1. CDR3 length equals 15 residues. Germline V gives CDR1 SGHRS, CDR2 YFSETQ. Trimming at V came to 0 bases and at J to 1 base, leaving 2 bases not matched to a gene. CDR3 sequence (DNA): TGCGCCAGCAGCTTGGGGACAGGGAGGAACACTGAAGCTTTCTTT. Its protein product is CASSLGTGRNTEAFF.

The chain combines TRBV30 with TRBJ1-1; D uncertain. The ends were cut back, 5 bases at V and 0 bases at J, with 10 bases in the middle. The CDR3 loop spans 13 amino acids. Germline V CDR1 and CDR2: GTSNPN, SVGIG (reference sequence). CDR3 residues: CAWDGLMNTEAFF. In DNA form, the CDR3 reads TGTGCCTGGGACGGACTAATGAACACTGAAGCTTTCTTT.

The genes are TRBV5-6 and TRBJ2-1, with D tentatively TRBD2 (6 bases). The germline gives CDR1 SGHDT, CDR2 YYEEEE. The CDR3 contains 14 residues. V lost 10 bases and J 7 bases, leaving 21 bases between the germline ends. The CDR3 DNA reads TGTGCCTGTCAACCGGGGAGGTTGAGGAATGAGCAGTTCTTC. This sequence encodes CACQPGRLRNEQFF.

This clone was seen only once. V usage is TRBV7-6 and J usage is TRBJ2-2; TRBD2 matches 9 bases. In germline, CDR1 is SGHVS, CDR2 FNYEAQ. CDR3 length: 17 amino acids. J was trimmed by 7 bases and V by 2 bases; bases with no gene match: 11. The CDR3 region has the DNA TGTGCCAGCAGCTTATCTGTAGCGGGAGTTTCTAGCGGGGAGCTGTTTTTT. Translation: CASSLSVAGVSSGELFF.

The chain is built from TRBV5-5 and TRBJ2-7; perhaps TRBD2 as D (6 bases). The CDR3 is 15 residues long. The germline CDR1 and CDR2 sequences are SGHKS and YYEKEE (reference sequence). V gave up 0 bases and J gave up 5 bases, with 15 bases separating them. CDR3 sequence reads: CASSLDGRGTNEQYF. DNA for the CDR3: TGTGCCAGCAGCTTGGACGGGAGAGGCACCAACGAGCAGTACTTC.

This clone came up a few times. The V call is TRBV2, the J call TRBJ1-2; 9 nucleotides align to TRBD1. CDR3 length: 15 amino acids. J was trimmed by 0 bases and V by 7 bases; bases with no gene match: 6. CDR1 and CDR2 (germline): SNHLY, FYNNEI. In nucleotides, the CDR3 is TGTGCCAGCACATCGGACAGGGGTCCTAACTATGGCTACACCTTC. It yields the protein CASTSDRGPNYGYTF. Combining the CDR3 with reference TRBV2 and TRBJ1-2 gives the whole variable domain EPEVTQTPSHQVTQMGQEVILRCVPISNHLYFYWYRQILGQKVEFLVSFYNNEISEKSEIFDDQFSVERPDGSNFTLKIRSTKLEDSAMYFCASTSDRGPNYGYTFGSGTRLTVV.

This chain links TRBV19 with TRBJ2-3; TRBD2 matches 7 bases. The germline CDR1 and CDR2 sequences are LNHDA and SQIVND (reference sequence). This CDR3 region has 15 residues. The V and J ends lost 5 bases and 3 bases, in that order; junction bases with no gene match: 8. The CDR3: CASSRGGGMTDTQYF. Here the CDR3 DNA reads TGTGCCAGTAGTCGTGGGGGGGGTATGACAGATACGCAGTATTTT.

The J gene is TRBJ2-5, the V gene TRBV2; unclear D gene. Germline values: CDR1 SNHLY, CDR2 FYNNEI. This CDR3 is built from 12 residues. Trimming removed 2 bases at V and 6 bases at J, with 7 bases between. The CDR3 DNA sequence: TGTGCCAGCAGTGAATATAGCAAGACCCAGTACTTC. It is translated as CASSEYSKTQYF.

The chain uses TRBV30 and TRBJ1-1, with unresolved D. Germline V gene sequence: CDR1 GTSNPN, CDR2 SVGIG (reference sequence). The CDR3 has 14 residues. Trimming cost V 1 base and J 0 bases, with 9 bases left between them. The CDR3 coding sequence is TGTGCCTGGAGTGCTGACACCTTGAACACTGAAGCTTTCTTT. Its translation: CAWSADTLNTEAFF.

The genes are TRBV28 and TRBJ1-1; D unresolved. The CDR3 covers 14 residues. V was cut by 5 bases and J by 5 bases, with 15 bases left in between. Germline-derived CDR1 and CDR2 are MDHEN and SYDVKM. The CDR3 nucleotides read TGTGCCAGCAGTGTTGACCTAGTTAGGACTGAAGCTTTCTTT. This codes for CASSVDLVRTEAFF.

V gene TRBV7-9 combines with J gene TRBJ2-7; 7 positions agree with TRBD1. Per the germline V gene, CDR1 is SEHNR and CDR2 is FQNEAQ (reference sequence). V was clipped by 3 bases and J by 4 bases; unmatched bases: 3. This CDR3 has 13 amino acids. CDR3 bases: TGTGCCAGCAGCTTTGACAGGGCTTACGAGCAGTACTTC. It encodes CASSFDRAYEQYF. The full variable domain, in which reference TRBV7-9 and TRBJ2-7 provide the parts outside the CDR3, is DTGVSQNPRHKITKRGQNVTFRCDPISEHNRLYWYRQTLGQGPEFLTYFQNEAQLEKSRLLSDRFSAERPKGSFSTLEIQRTEQGDSAMYLCASSFDRAYEQYFGPGTRLTVT.